Described below is a single TCR beta chain sequence and its context. Repertoires were generated with immunoSEQ multiplex PCR, while TCRdb's copy carries only in-frame clones and drops some. In the table there are approximately 290,000 clones, around 85% of which are singletons. This CDR3 is 13 amino acids long. V was clipped by 3 bases and J by 4 bases; unmatched bases: 2. Germline-derived CDR1 and CDR2 are SGHNT and YYREEE (reference sequence). The data were taken from a study of blood T cell repertoires in COVID-19. Study details: Sites across the United States, Italy and Spain contributed samples from acute and convalescent COVID-19. The cDNA or gDNA used as material had been derived from T cells, B-cell-depleted T cells, or PBMCs.

The study drew participants aged about 18 to 95 years from 20 to 30 US areas. Before being deemed recovered, Cohort 3 donors had two negative PCRs, clearance, or symptom resolution. The genes are TRBV5-4 and TRBJ1-2, with 8 bases fitting TRBD1. This receptor was taken from a woman in her 30s who had recovered from COVID-19. Sample: PBMCs or T cells enriched from blood (not recorded which). The CDR3, as DNA: TGTGCCAGCAGCTGGACAGGGAGCTATGGCTACACCTTC. This codes for CASSWTGSYGYTF.